By sample fraction, the clone carrying this T cell receptor (beta chain) is medium-sized. The CDR3 runs 14 residues. Trimming took 6 bases from V and 4 from J, leaving 14 bases between them. The germline gives CDR1 MNHEY, CDR2 SVGAGI. This entry belongs to a study of T cells after yellow fever vaccination. TCRdb reanalysed the 5' RACE reads using MiXCR and keeps one entry per CDR3 protein. The sample holds a few thousand distinct CDR3 sequences, roughly 3.4% seen once. Broader study findings: Of the clonotypes, a small share occurred in both CD4 and CD8 compartments.

The sequences come from PBMCs, either bulk or a sorted T-cell subset (CD4+, CD8+, memory, or dextramer-sorted; not recorded which), collected 15 days after the yellow fever booster vaccination. This receptor was identified in a man in his thirties or forties who received the YFV17D yellow fever vaccine. The V call is TRBV6-5, the J call TRBJ2-3; tentative D call: TRBD1 (5 bases). CDR3 amino acids: CASRTSQGADTQYF. The CDR3 DNA follows: TGTGCCAGCAGGACCAGCCAGGGTGCAGATACGCAGTATTTT.